This entry lists 18 T cell receptor beta chains sequenced from one sample in a study of shared clonotypes between healthy human individuals. Sequencing was performed with immunoSEQ multiplex PCR; in TCRdb, only in-frame clones are kept and a portion is missing. The data show around 500,000 clones, 60% to 80% seen once. Sequences were obtained from PBMCs. Receptor source: a middle-aged woman in good health. Some clones in this sample may be carry-over from other donors' samples.

The chain has TRBV18 and TRBJ1-2, with TRBD1 matching 8 bases. This CDR3 is built from 15 residues. Looked up from germline, CDR1 is KGHSH and CDR2 is LQKENI. The V and J ends lost 2 bases and 8 bases, in that order; junction bases with no gene match: 10. CDR3 sequence: CASSPAQGAAPGYTF. In DNA form, the CDR3 reads TGTGCCAGCTCACCAGCGCAGGGGGCGGCTCCCGGCTACACCTTC. The variable domain in full, completed from reference TRBV18 and TRBJ1-2, reads NAGVMQNPRHLVRRRGQEARLRCSPMKGHSHVYWYRQLPEEGLKFMVYLQKENIIDESGMPKERFSAEFPKEGPSILRIQQVVRGDSAAYFCASSPAQGAAPGYTFGSGTRLTVV.

This clone occurred once. The chain couples TRBV7-5 to TRBJ2-5; TRBD2 is the table's D call, not checked against the DNA. TRBV7-5 is reported as a pseudogene. The CDR3 contains 21 residues. For the CDR3, the DNA is TGTGTCAGAAGCTTAAGGAAGAGCATGGGGGGACTAGCGGGAGGAGAGGAGACCCAGTACTTC. It encodes CVRSLRKSMGGLAGGEETQYF.

This clone was recorded a few times. It is likely a read error: a sequence one base away is far more abundant. Other nucleotide sequences in the sample specify the same CDR3. The J gene is TRBJ1-5, the V gene TRBV5-8; D call uncertain. The CDR3 totals 15 residues. Germline CDR1 and CDR2: SGHTS and YDEGEE. CDR3 sequence: CASSLGQTLNQPQHF. The CDR3 nucleotides are TGCGCCAGCAGCTTGGGTCAGACGCTGAATCAGCCCCAGCATTTT. The variable domain in full, with the rest retrieved from reference TRBV5-8 and TRBJ1-5, is EAGVTQSPTHLIKTRGQQATLRCSPISGHTSVYWYQQALGLGLQFLLWYDEGEERNRGNFPPRFSGRQFPNYSSELNVNALELEDSALYLCASSLGQTLNQPQHFGDGTRLSIL.

Turning to this clone: A much larger clone lies one base from this, so it may be a read error. This chain links TRBV10-2 with TRBJ2-5, with D possibly TRBD1 on 5 matching bases. V lost 6 bases, J lost 3 bases, and 11 bases lay in between. CDR3 length: 13 residues. Germline CDR1 reads WSHSY; CDR2 reads SAAADI. CDR3 amino acids: CASRTAEEETQYF. In nucleotides, the CDR3 is TGCGCCAGCAGGACAGCTGAAGAAGAGACCCAGTACTTC.

The genes are TRBV27 and TRBJ1-1, with 7 bases identical to TRBD1. CDR3 length: 15 amino acids. V was clipped by 4 bases and J by 1 base; unmatched bases: 6. CDR1 and CDR2 (germline): MNHEY, SMNVEV (reference sequence). CDR3 loop: CASSSPGTENTEAFF. CDR3 nucleotide sequence: TGTGCCAGCAGTTCCCCCGGGACAGAGAACACTGAAGCTTTCTTT.

The chain employs TRBV5-6 and TRBJ2-5; D remains ambiguous. The CDR3 spans 13 residues. Germline-derived CDR1 and CDR2 are SGHDT and YYEEEE. The V end lost 1 base, the J end lost 4 bases, and 8 bases lay between the germline ends. DNA for the CDR3: TGTGCCAGCAGCTTGATCCCTGGAGAGACCCAGTACTTC. Translation gives CASSLIPGETQYF.

The chain is built from TRBV5-1 and TRBJ2-5; no clear D gene. This CDR3 is built from 13 residues. Trimming cost V 1 base and J 1 base, with 5 bases left between them. Germline loops: CDR1 SGHRS, CDR2 YFSETQ. In nucleotides, the CDR3 is TGCGCCAGCAGCTTGAGCAGCCAAGAGACCCAGTACTTC. This gives the protein CASSLSSQETQYF.

The chain recombines TRBV28 with TRBJ2-1, with unresolved D. There are 12 residues in the CDR3. The V end lost 6 bases, the J end lost 8 bases, and 11 bases lay between the germline ends. Germline CDR1 reads MDHEN; CDR2 reads SYDVKM. The CDR3 region is CASSTTVDEQFF. Here the CDR3 DNA reads TGTGCCAGCAGCACGACTGTCGATGAGCAGTTCTTC.

This clone was seen at least ten times. The sample has other DNA sequences that encode this CDR3 too. In nucleotides, the CDR3 is TGCGCCAGCAGACCGGACCAGGGAAACATTCAGTACTTC. This encodes CASRPDQGNIQYF. This sequence joins TRBV5-1 and TRBJ2-4; TRBD1 might be the D (5 bases). The V gene lost 5 bases and the J gene lost 6 bases, with 12 bases spanning the gap. Germline V lookup: CDR1 SGHRS, CDR2 YFSETQ. CDR3 length: 13 amino acids. Full variable domain (rest looked up from reference TRBV5-1 and TRBJ2-4): KAGVTQTPRYLIKTRGQQVTLSCSPISGHRSVSWYQQTPGQGLQFLFEYFSETQRNKGNFPGRFSGRQFSNSRSEMNVSTLELGDSALYLCASRPDQGNIQYFGAGTRLSVL.

The CDR3 region has the DNA TGTGCCAGCAGCTTAGTGCGGATCTCTGGGGCCAACGTCCTGACTTTC. This sequence encodes CASSLVRISGANVLTF. V and J are TRBV7-2 and TRBJ2-6; no reliable D call. The germline V gene has CDR1 SGHTA and CDR2 FQGNSA. V lost 1 base and J lost 0, with 7 bases in between. This CDR3 contains 16 residues.

This clone has a single count. This chain joins TRBV29-1 and TRBJ2-7; 9 bases align to TRBD1. Unmatched junction bases numbered 9, after V lost 4 bases and J lost 5 bases. This CDR3 contains 14 residues. The germline V gene has CDR1 SQVTM and CDR2 ANQGSEA. Here the CDR3 reads CSVARGDRAHEQYF. The CDR3 coding sequence is TGCAGCGTTGCGAGGGGGGACAGGGCCCACGAGCAGTACTTC.

Worth noting for this clone: One end of the junction does not line up with germline, which may come from a read error. Other DNA sequences in the same sample also yield this CDR3. This chain connects TRBV5-1 to TRBJ1-1; tentative D call: TRBD1 (5 bases). CDR1 is SGHRS and CDR2 is YFSETQ in the germline V gene. This CDR3 region has 13 residues. The CDR3 is CASSLRGGTEAFF. CDR3 coding DNA: TGCGCCAGCAGCTTGAGGGGCGGCACTGAGGCTTTCTTT. The full variable domain, completed using reference TRBV5-1 and TRBJ1-1, is KAGVTQTPRYLIKTRGQQVTLSCSPISGHRSVSWYQQTPGQGLQFLFEYFSETQRNKGNFPGRFSGRQFSNSRSEMNVSTLELGDSALYLCASSLRGGTEAFFGQGTRLTVV.

The CDR3 here is CASSKLTPGLGPSGELFF. In DNA form, the CDR3 reads TGTGCCAGCAGTAAACTTACTCCGGGACTAGGCCCCTCCGGGGAGCTGTTTTTT. The chain has TRBV2 and TRBJ2-2; 8 nucleotides line up with TRBD2. CDR3 length: 18 amino acids. The junction had 17 bases not matched to a gene; V was cut back by 5 bases and J by 6 bases. Germline CDR1 reads SNHLY; CDR2 reads FYNNEI.

V usage is TRBV18 and J usage is TRBJ2-3; D gene unclear. This CDR3 spans 18 amino acids. V dropped 0 bases and J dropped 7 bases, with 23 bases sitting between them. Germline V gives CDR1 KGHSH, CDR2 LQKENI. The CDR3 nucleotides read TGTGCCAGCTCACCACCGTGTTGGTGGGGTCGTGGGTTAAATACGCAGTATTTT. Translating it yields CASSPPCWWGRGLNTQYF.

CDR3 sequence (DNA): TGTGCCAGCAGCTTGGGGTTCGGGACAGGGGCTCACACAGATACGCAGTATTTT. It codes for CASSLGFGTGAHTDTQYF. The V gene is TRBV5-8, the J gene TRBJ2-3; the match to TRBD1 covers 10 bases. Germline lookup yields CDR1 SGHTS and CDR2 YDEGEE. V trimming: 0 bases; J trimming: 2 bases; junction bases outside the gene matches: 9. The CDR3 loop spans 18 amino acids.

This chain links TRBV27 with TRBJ2-1; 12 bases align to TRBD2. The CDR3 consists of 16 residues. Germline CDR1 is MNHEY and CDR2 is SMNVEV (reference sequence). The J segment lost 8 bases and the V segment lost 5 bases, leaving 10 bases of the junction unmatched. The CDR3 region is CASSPPSPSGRDEQFF. The CDR3 DNA sequence: TGTGCCAGCAGTCCCCCTTCTCCTAGCGGGAGGGATGAGCAGTTCTTC.

The chain combines TRBV19 with TRBJ2-5, with D possibly being TRBD2 (5 bases). The DNA end favors TRBJ2-7, so the J call may be wrong. The CDR3 consists of 13 residues. The germline CDR1 and CDR2 sequences are LNHDA and SQIVND (reference sequence). The CDR3 DNA reads as TGTGCCAGTAGTATGAGAGGGACCTACGAGCAGTACTTC. Protein: CASSMRGTYEQYF.

V is TRBV14 and J is TRBJ2-7; the match to TRBD1 covers 7 bases. J lost 1 base, V lost 1 base, and 7 bases had no gene match. Germline V gene sequence: CDR1 SGHDN, CDR2 FVKESK. The CDR3 spans 16 residues. The CDR3 bases are TGTGCCAGCAGCCAAGTCACCAGGGGGAGTTCCTACGAGCAGTACTTC. As protein: CASSQVTRGSSYEQYF.